The 22 T cell receptor beta chains listed next were all sequenced from one sample in a study of blood T cell repertoires in COVID-19. TCRdb's copy holds only in-frame clones and misses some; the assay was immunoSEQ multiplex PCR. The table lists 200,000 to 300,000 clones, approximately 80% of them singletons. Sequenced sample: peripheral blood. The receptors were sampled from a human donor in a cohort sampled during active COVID-19.

The V and J genes are TRBV6-5 and TRBJ2-3, with a weak D call TRBD2 (6 bases). The CDR3 extends over 14 amino acids. V was pared by 7 bases and J by 0 bases, with 11 bases between. Germline lookup yields CDR1 MNHEY and CDR2 SVGAGI. The CDR3 DNA reads as TGTGCCAGCACGAGGACTACCAGCACAGATACGCAGTATTTT. As protein: CASTRTTSTDTQYF.

The rearrangement joins TRBV12-3 or TRBV12-4 to TRBJ2-7; 7 bases agree with TRBD2. The CDR3 is 11 residues long. The junction had 3 bases not matched to a gene; V was cut back by 6 bases and J by 7 bases. This CDR3 is CASRYSGEQYF. The DNA for the CDR3 is TGTGCCAGCAGATATAGCGGGGAGCAGTACTTC.

J is TRBJ1-5 and V is TRBV28; 7 bases align to TRBD1. The V gene end was trimmed by 1 base and the J gene end by 4 bases; junction bases not matched to a gene: 4. CDR1 MDHEN and CDR2 SYDVKM come from the germline V gene. This CDR3 region has 15 residues. CDR3: CASSLSGTANQPQHF. In DNA form, the CDR3 reads TGTGCCAGCAGTTTATCCGGGACAGCGAATCAGCCCCAGCATTTT.

The rearrangement uses TRBV27 and TRBJ2-5; a weak D match, TRBD2 (5 bases). CDR3 length: 13 residues. Trimming removed 3 bases at V and 5 bases at J, with 10 bases between. Germline V gives CDR1 MNHEY, CDR2 SMNVEV (reference sequence). The CDR3 DNA follows: TGTGCCAGCAGTTTCGTCCCGGGGGAGACCCAGTACTTC. Its protein product is CASSFVPGETQYF.

The V call is TRBV5-1, the J call TRBJ1-2; TRBD1 is a possible D gene (6 bases). The length of the CDR3 is 13 residues. Germline V CDR1 and CDR2: SGHRS, YFSETQ. Trimming shortened V by 4 bases and J by 6 bases, and 13 bases separated the two germline ends. As DNA, the CDR3 is TGCGCCAGCAGCCCAACCCCAGGGGATGGCTACACCTTC. Encoded protein: CASSPTPGDGYTF.

The chain's CDR3 is CASSLLWADRESSVGNSPLHF. The CDR3 DNA is TGCGCCAGCAGCCTCCTTTGGGCTGACAGGGAATCGTCAGTTGGTAATTCACCCCTCCACTTT. This chain connects TRBV5-1 to TRBJ1-6, with TRBD1 identical over 7 bases. In germline, CDR1 is SGHRS, CDR2 YFSETQ. The CDR3 is made up of 21 amino acids. Losses at the gene ends were 4 bases for V and 6 bases for J; bases not matched to a gene: 25.

The rearrangement uses TRBV15 and TRBJ1-1; D not resolved. V dropped 0 bases and J dropped 4 bases, with 12 bases sitting between them. CDR1 is LNHNV, CDR2 YYDKDF, per germline (reference sequence). CDR3 size: 15 residues. The CDR3 region is CATSRDLVGGTEAFF. DNA of the CDR3: TGTGCCACCAGCAGAGATTTAGTCGGAGGCACTGAAGCTTTCTTT.

This clone was seen only a few times. V gene TRBV7-9 combines with J gene TRBJ1-5; 9 nucleotides agree with TRBD1. CDR1 SEHNR and CDR2 FQNEAQ come from the germline V gene (reference sequence). This CDR3 is built from 16 residues. V shed 5 bases, J shed 6 bases, and the junction held 11 bases outside the gene matches. The CDR3 DNA follows: TGTGCCAGCAGCACGGACAGGGGAACATTCTCTCAGCCCCAGCATTTT. It yields the protein CASSTDRGTFSQPQHF.

This clone appeared a single time. The genes are TRBV5-1 and TRBJ1-1, with 9 positions matching TRBD1. This CDR3 is built from 16 residues. The germline V gene has CDR1 SGHRS and CDR2 YFSETQ. The V segment lost 3 bases and the J segment 0 bases; nucleotides outside the gene matches: 6. The CDR3, as DNA: TGCGCCAGCAGCTCGGGACAGGGAGGACTGAACACTGAAGCTTTCTTT. It translates to CASSSGQGGLNTEAFF.

About this clone itself: One end of the junction does not line up with germline, which may come from a read error. The chain employs TRBV7-7 and TRBJ2-7, with 9 bases fitting TRBD1. The CDR3 consists of 16 residues. CDR1 SSHAT and CDR2 FNYEAQ come from the germline V gene (reference sequence). Here the CDR3 DNA reads TGTGCTAGCAGCCCCGTCAGAGACAGGGGGAATCCCGAGCAGTACTTC. It translates to CASSPVRDRGNPEQYF.

This clone was observed once. The gene calls are TRBV6-6 and TRBJ1-2, with TRBD1 matching 7 bases. Germline V gene sequence: CDR1 MNHNY, CDR2 SVGAGI (reference sequence). The CDR3 has 16 residues. V lost 2 bases, J lost 2 bases, and 8 bases stayed unmatched. The CDR3 coding sequence is TGTGCCAGCAGTTACCGGTCTTTGACAGGGAACTATGGCTACACCTTC. It yields the protein CASSYRSLTGNYGYTF.

The chain is built from TRBV7-9 and TRBJ2-2, with 8 bases fitting TRBD2. This CDR3 comprises 16 residues. The junction had 6 bases not matched to a gene; V was cut back by 0 bases and J by 6 bases. The germline gives CDR1 SEHNR, CDR2 FQNEAQ (reference sequence). This chain's CDR3 is CASSLATGGPPGELFF. CDR3 nucleotide sequence: TGTGCCAGCAGCTTAGCGACGGGGGGGCCTCCCGGGGAGCTGTTTTTT.

V usage is TRBV2 and J usage is TRBJ1-1; a possible D gene is TRBD1 (6 bases). The CDR3 extends over 15 amino acids. V lost 0 bases to trimming and J lost 1 base, with 9 bases between them. Germline V gene lookup returns CDR1 SNHLY and CDR2 FYNNEI. CDR3 nucleotide sequence: TGTGCCAGCAGTGAAGCACAGGGTCGGAACACTGAAGCTTTCTTT. Translation gives CASSEAQGRNTEAFF.

The rearrangement uses TRBV2 and TRBJ2-2, with 7 bases that match TRBD1. Germline CDR1 and CDR2: SNHLY and FYNNEI. This CDR3 contains 14 residues. V lost 7 bases to trimming and J lost 4 bases; unmatched junction nucleotides: 6. In nucleotides, the CDR3 is TGTGCCAGCAACGCCGGGACAGTCACCGGGGAGCTGTTTTTT. This translates into CASNAGTVTGELFF.

V gene TRBV7-2 combines with J gene TRBJ1-1, with TRBD1 matching 8 bases. J was trimmed by 4 bases and V by 5 bases; bases with no gene match: 3. The CDR3 contains 13 residues. Germline V lookup: CDR1 SGHTA, CDR2 FQGNSA. The CDR3: CASSRTGGTEAFF. The CDR3 nucleotides read TGTGCCAGCAGCCGTACAGGGGGCACTGAAGCTTTCTTT.

The chain has TRBV7-2 and TRBJ1-1; 7 positions agree with TRBD1. The ends lost 4 bases at V and 3 bases at J; junction bases unmatched: 8. The CDR3 covers 15 residues. In germline, CDR1 is SGHTA, CDR2 FQGNSA. CDR3 protein: CASSSTGTADTEAFF. The CDR3 coding sequence is TGTGCCAGCAGCTCAACCGGGACAGCCGACACTGAAGCTTTCTTT.

The chain combines TRBV4-3 with TRBJ1-6; D unclear. This CDR3 has 14 residues. The V and J ends lost 4 bases and 8 bases respectively, with 12 bases between them. Germline assignment: CDR1 LGHNA and CDR2 YSLEER. The CDR3 bases are TGCGCCAGCAGCCCGACGGAGGGTCATTCACCCCTCCACTTT. Its protein product is CASSPTEGHSPLHF.

The V call is TRBV19, the J call TRBJ2-5; 14 positions agree with TRBD2. This CDR3 spans 19 amino acids. The trim removed 4 bases at V and 1 base at J, leaving 11 bases unmatched. The germline V gene has CDR1 LNHDA and CDR2 SQIVND (reference sequence). The CDR3 DNA reads TGTGCCAGTAGTAACTACGGACTAGCGGGGGGATATCCCCAAGAGACCCAGTACTTC. Translation: CASSNYGLAGGYPQETQYF.

This clone was recorded only once. The chain's CDR3 is CASSAASGASYEQYF. The CDR3 DNA is TGTGCCAGCTCGGCGGCTAGCGGGGCGTCCTACGAGCAGTACTTC. The chain uses TRBV7-2 and TRBJ2-7; 9 nucleotides match TRBD2. Per germline, CDR1 SGHTA and CDR2 FQGNSA. CDR3 length: 15 amino acids. Trimming cost V 8 bases and J 1 base; bases outside gene matches: 9.

The gene calls are TRBV10-3 and TRBJ2-3, with D possibly TRBD2 on 6 matching bases. Germline values: CDR1 ENHRY, CDR2 SYGVKD. This CDR3 spans 15 amino acids. The V gene lost 3 bases and the J gene lost 2 bases, with 12 bases spanning the gap. CDR3 DNA: TGTGCCATCAGTGAAGAACTAGCACTCACAGATACGCAGTATTTT. It encodes CAISEELALTDTQYF.

The gene calls are TRBV11-1 and TRBJ2-7; 7 nucleotides align to TRBD1. Unmatched junction bases numbered 6, after V lost 1 base and J lost 3 bases. This CDR3 region has 15 residues. Germline V lookup: CDR1 SGHAT, CDR2 FQDESV (reference sequence). The CDR3 loop is CASSLEGGQSYEQYF. In DNA form, the CDR3 reads TGTGCCAGCAGCTTAGAAGGGGGACAGAGCTACGAGCAGTACTTC. Drawing the rest from reference TRBV11-1 and TRBJ2-7, the complete variable domain is EAEVAQSPRYKITEKSQAVAFWCDPISGHATLYWYRQILGQGPELLVQFQDESVVDDSQLPKDRFSAERLKGVDSTLKIQPAELGDSAMYLCASSLEGGQSYEQYFGPGTRLTVT.

This clone showed up just a few times. The V and J genes are TRBV13 and TRBJ1-4, with TRBD1 identical over 7 bases. Looked up from germline, CDR1 is PRHDT and CDR2 is FYEKMQ (reference sequence). Trimming removed 6 bases from V and 8 bases from J; junction bases left unmatched: 9. This CDR3 contains 14 residues. The CDR3 nucleotides read TGTGCCAGCAGATCCACAGGGGTTGAGGAAAAACTGTTTTTT. This gives the protein CASRSTGVEEKLFF.